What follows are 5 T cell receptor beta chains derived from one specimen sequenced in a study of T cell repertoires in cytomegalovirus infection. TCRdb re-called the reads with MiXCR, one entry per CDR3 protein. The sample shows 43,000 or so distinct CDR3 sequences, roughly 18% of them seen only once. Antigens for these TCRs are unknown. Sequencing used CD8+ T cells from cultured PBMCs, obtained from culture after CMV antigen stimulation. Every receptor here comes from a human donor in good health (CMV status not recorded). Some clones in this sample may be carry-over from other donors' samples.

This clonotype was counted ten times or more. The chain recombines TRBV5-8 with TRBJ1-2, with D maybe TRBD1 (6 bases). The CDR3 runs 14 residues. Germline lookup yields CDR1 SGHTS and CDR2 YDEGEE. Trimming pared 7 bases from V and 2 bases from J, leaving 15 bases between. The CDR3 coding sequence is TGTGCCAGCGGACAGCTCGCCGGAAACTATGGCTACACCTTC. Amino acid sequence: CASGQLAGNYGYTF.

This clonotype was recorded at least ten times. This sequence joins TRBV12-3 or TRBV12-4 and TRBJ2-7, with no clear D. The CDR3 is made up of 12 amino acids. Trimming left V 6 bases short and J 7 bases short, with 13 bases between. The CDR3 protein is CASSPGLAEQYF. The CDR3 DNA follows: TGTGCCAGCAGCCCTGGGCTGGCAGAGCAGTACTTC.

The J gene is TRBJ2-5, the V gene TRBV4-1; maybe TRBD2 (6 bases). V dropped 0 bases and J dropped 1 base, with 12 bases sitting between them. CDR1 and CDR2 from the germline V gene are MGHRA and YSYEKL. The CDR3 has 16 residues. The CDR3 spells CASSQEIWGGQETQYF. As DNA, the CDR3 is TGCGCCAGCAGCCAAGAGATATGGGGAGGCCAAGAGACCCAGTACTTC.

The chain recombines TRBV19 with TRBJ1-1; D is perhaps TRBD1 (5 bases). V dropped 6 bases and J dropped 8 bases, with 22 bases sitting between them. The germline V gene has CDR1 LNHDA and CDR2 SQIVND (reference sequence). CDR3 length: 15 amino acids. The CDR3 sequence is CASRGLLGAREEAFF. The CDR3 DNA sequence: TGTGCCAGTAGGGGACTACTTGGCGCGAGGGAAGAAGCTTTCTTT.

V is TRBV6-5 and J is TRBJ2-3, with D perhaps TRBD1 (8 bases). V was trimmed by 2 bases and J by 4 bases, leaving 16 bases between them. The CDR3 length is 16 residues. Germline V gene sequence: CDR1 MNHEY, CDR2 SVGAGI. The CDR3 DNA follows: TGTGCCAGCAGTTACAGCGGGACAGGAAAGGCAGATACGCAGTATTTT. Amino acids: CASSYSGTGKADTQYF.